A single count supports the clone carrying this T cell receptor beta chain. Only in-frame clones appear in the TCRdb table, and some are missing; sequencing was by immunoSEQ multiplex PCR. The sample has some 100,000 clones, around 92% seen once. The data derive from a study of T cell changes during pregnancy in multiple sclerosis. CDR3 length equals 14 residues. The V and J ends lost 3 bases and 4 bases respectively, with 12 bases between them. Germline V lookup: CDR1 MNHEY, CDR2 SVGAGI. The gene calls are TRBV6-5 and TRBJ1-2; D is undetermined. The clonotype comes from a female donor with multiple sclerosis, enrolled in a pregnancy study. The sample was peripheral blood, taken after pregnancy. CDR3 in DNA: TGTGCCAGCAGTTATTCCGTACAGATCTATGGCTACACCTTC. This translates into CASSYSVQIYGYTF.